This note documents a single T cell receptor (beta chain) sequence. Its antigen is undetermined. This sample is drawn from a study of T cell responses to AZD1222 COVID-19 vaccine. V was clipped by 4 bases and J by 0 bases; unmatched bases: 3. CDR1 SGHVS and CDR2 FQNEAQ come from the germline V gene. This CDR3 has 14 residues. General study points: Once two AZD1222 doses were given, Spike-specific TCR breadth and depth went up. Most donors were white British, females outnumbered males, and clonal diversity was possibly underestimated.

The protocol was immunoSEQ multiplex PCR, while the TCRdb copy is restricted to in-frame clones and leaves out a portion. Of over 95,000 clones detected, about 81% appear once; the ten largest clones hold approximately 15%. Doses given second, at about 4 or about 12 weeks, were pooled. Here the sequenced sample was peripheral blood, taken 28 days after the second AZD1222 dose. The rearrangement uses TRBV7-8 and TRBJ2-7, with TRBD2 identical over 7 bases. This sequence originates from an adult who received the AZD1222 COVID-19 vaccine. The CDR3 loop reads CASSYGTTSYEQYF. The CDR3 coding sequence is TGTGCCAGCAGCTACGGGACTACCTCCTACGAGCAGTACTTC.